A selection of T cell receptor beta chains follows, all from one sample in a study of blood T cells in healthy people across ages. MiXCR, run by TCRdb on the 5' RACE reads, gives a single entry per CDR3 protein. This sample carries about 1.4 million distinct CDR3 sequences, roughly 64% of them seen once, and the ten largest clones take 6.5% to 8.5%. Sequencing was carried out using blood. These receptors were obtained from a man aged 18 to 30 in good health. The CDR3 runs from the conserved cysteine through the conserved F or W. A D gene is named only where the DNA matches it firmly. Some rows mark clone size as missing; the rest say once, few, many or name a class of expanded clone.

d_gene,abundance,j_gene,v_gene,CDR3nt,CDR3aa
TRBD1,NA,TRBJ1-2,TRBV5-1,TGCGCCAGCAGCTTGGAAGGACAGGGAAGTGGCTACACCTTC,CASSLEGQGSGYTF
TRBD2,NA,TRBJ2-5,TRBV29-1,TGCAGCTGTTACCCGGGGGGGCAAGAGACCCAGTACTTC,CSCYPGGQETQYF
NA,few,TRBJ2-1,TRBV4-2,TGTGCCAGCAGCCAAGGGGATGTGTTAGGGACGGGCTCCTACAATGAGCAGTTCTTC,CASSQGDVLGTGSYNEQFF
TRBD1,few,TRBJ1-1,TRBV20-1,TGCAGTGCGTTAGGCGGGACAGCGAACACTGAAGCTTTCTTT,CSALGGTANTEAFF
TRBD1,NA,TRBJ2-6,TRBV20-1,TGCAGTGCTAGGGGGGACAGGGGACCCTCTGGGGCCAACGTCCTGACTTTC,CSARGDRGPSGANVLTF
NA,few,TRBJ2-1,TRBV20-1,TGCAGTGCCCCTTTGGAGTCGGTGGATTACAATGAGCAGTTCTTC,CSAPLESVDYNEQFF
NA,few,TRBJ2-1,TRBV20-1,TGCAGTGCTAGAGACAGGGGGGGGACCTACAATGAGCAGTTCTTC,CSARDRGGTYNEQFF
TRBD1,NA,TRBJ1-5,TRBV2,TGTGCCAGCAGTAACAGGGGTCGCAATCAGCCCCAGCATTTT,CASSNRGRNQPQHF
NA,few,TRBJ2-6,TRBV29-1,TGCAGCGTTGAAGAAGGGAATGGGGCCAACGTCCTGACTTTC,CSVEEGNGANVLTF
TRBD2,NA,TRBJ2-1,TRBV6-5,TGTGCCAGCAGTTACACTCCTCTAGCGGGCAGGGGCAATGAGCAGTTCTTC,CASSYTPLAGRGNEQFF
TRBD2,once,TRBJ2-5,TRBV10-1,TGCGCCAGCAGTGAGGCGGTAGCGGGAGAGACCCAGTACTTC,CASSEAVAGETQYF
NA,few,TRBJ2-1,TRBV11-2,TGTGCCAGCAGCTTAGATCAGGCGGGGCAGTTCTTC,CASSLDQAGQFF
NA,NA,TRBJ2-1,TRBV20-1,TGCAGTGTTAGAAGGGTGGACAATGAGCAGTTCTTC,CSVRRVDNEQFF
TRBD1,NA,TRBJ2-7,TRBV7-2,TGTGCCAGCAGCCATACAGGGGGCGCATCCTACGAGCAGTACTTC,CASSHTGGASYEQYF
TRBD2,NA,TRBJ2-5,TRBV29-1,TGCAGCGCCGGACTAGCGGGGCCAGAGGAGACCCAGTACTTC,CSAGLAGPEETQYF
TRBD1,NA,TRBJ1-1,TRBV12-3/TRBV12-4,TGTGCCAGCAGTTTGCCAGGGGGCTGGACTGAAGCTTTCTTT,CASSLPGGWTEAFF
NA,NA,TRBJ1-4,TRBV6-2/TRBV6-3,TGTGCCAGCAGTATCCAAAACCGGGCGGAAAAACTGTTTTTT,CASSIQNRAEKLFF
NA,NA,TRBJ2-3,TRBV12-3/TRBV12-4,TGTGCCAGCAGTTTAAGTGAGTCAGATACGCAGTATTTT,CASSLSESDTQYF
TRBD1,once,TRBJ2-1,TRBV25-1,TGTGCCAGCAGTGTGAGACAGGGGTGGAACAATGAGCAGTTCTTC,CASSVRQGWNNEQFF
TRBD2,once,TRBJ2-1,TRBV28,TGTGCCAGCAGTTCATCTAGCGGGGTTAGGAATGAGCAGTTCTTC,CASSSSSGVRNEQFF
NA,NA,TRBJ2-7,TRBV5-1,TGCGCCAGCAGCCTGCAATCAGGTCAGGGGGGCTACGAGCAGTACTTC,CASSLQSGQGGYEQYF
TRBD1,NA,TRBJ1-2,TRBV7-9,TGTGCCAGCAGCCCATCTACAGGGGCAGGAATCGGTGGCTACACCTTC,CASSPSTGAGIGGYTF
NA,NA,TRBJ2-7,TRBV6-2/TRBV6-3,TGTGCCAGCAGTAACCTCGAAGAACCGGGATACAGGGCCTACGAGCAGTACTTC,CASSNLEEPGYRAYEQYF
TRBD1,NA,TRBJ1-6,TRBV6-5,TGTGCCAGCAGCACCGGGACAGCCAATTCACCCCTCCACTTT,CASSTGTANSPLHF
NA,NA,TRBJ2-5,TRBV7-9,TGTGCCAGCAGCTTAGCGGGGGATACGGAGACCCAGTACTTC,CASSLAGDTETQYF
NA,NA,TRBJ1-5,TRBV12-3/TRBV12-4,TGTGCCAGCAGTTCACAGGGAGCAGAGCCCCAGCATTTT,CASSSQGAEPQHF
NA,NA,TRBJ1-4,TRBV12-3/TRBV12-4,TGTGCCAGCAGTTCGAACCCTCATGGGACTAATGAAAAACTGTTTTTT,CASSSNPHGTNEKLFF
NA,once,TRBJ2-1,TRBV4-1,TGCGCCAGCAGCCCCAAGGCGGTCGACAGCTCCTACAATGAGCAGTTCTTC,CASSPKAVDSSYNEQFF
TRBD1,NA,TRBJ2-1,TRBV5-1,TGCGCCAGCAGCTTCTATGCCGGGACAGGGAGGCACAATGAGCAGTTCTTC,CASSFYAGTGRHNEQFF
TRBD2,NA,TRBJ2-1,TRBV7-2,TGTGCCAGCAGCTTAGCGCCTAGCGGGATGGGCAATGAGCAGTTCTTC,CASSLAPSGMGNEQFF
NA,NA,TRBJ2-4,TRBV20-1,TGCAGTACCACAGGGCCTAAAAACATTCAGTACTTC,CSTTGPKNIQYF
NA,NA,TRBJ1-1,TRBV15,TGTGCCACCAGCAGAGGCCAAGGGATAGACACTGAAGCTTTCTTT,CATSRGQGIDTEAFF
NA,NA,TRBJ2-5,TRBV4-1,TGCGCCAGCAGCCAGTGGGACTCCCAAGAGACCCAGTACTTC,CASSQWDSQETQYF
NA,NA,TRBJ1-1,TRBV5-1,TGCGCCAGCAGCCCTCGCACAGGGAGGGACACTGAAGCTTTCTTT,CASSPRTGRDTEAFF
NA,NA,TRBJ2-7,TRBV20-1,TGCAGTGCTGTAGACTACATCCAGTACTTC,CSAVDYIQYF
NA,few,TRBJ2-1,TRBV6-2/TRBV6-3,TGTGCCAGCAGTTACTCGACCCACAATGAGCAGTTCTTC,CASSYSTHNEQFF
NA,NA,TRBJ2-7,TRBV5-1,TGCGCCAGCAGCTTGGCCGTCGGGAGACACAACTCCTACGAGCAGTACTTC,CASSLAVGRHNSYEQYF
NA,NA,TRBJ1-6,TRBV14,TGTGCCAGCAGCCAAGGTGCGGGGTCACCCCTCCACTTT,CASSQGAGSPLHF
TRBD2,few,TRBJ2-1,TRBV7-8,TGTGCCAGCAGCAATGAGGTCGGACTAGCGGCTATCAATGAGCAGTTCTTC,CASSNEVGLAAINEQFF
TRBD1,few,TRBJ2-5,TRBV3-1,TGTGCCAGCAGCACAGGACCCCGGACAGGGGGTCGGGAGCAGTACTTC,CASSTGPRTGGREQYF
NA,NA,TRBJ1-2,TRBV15,TGTGCCACCAGCAGAGGTCGGGGGGCAGGGTATGGCTACACCTTC,CATSRGRGAGYGYTF
NA,once,TRBJ2-1,TRBV4-1,TGCGCCAGCAGCCAAGCTCTAGTGAATGAGCAGTTCTTC,CASSQALVNEQFF
TRBD1,NA,TRBJ1-2,TRBV7-9,TGTGCCAGCACCAAGACAGGGACTTATGGCTACACCTTC,CASTKTGTYGYTF